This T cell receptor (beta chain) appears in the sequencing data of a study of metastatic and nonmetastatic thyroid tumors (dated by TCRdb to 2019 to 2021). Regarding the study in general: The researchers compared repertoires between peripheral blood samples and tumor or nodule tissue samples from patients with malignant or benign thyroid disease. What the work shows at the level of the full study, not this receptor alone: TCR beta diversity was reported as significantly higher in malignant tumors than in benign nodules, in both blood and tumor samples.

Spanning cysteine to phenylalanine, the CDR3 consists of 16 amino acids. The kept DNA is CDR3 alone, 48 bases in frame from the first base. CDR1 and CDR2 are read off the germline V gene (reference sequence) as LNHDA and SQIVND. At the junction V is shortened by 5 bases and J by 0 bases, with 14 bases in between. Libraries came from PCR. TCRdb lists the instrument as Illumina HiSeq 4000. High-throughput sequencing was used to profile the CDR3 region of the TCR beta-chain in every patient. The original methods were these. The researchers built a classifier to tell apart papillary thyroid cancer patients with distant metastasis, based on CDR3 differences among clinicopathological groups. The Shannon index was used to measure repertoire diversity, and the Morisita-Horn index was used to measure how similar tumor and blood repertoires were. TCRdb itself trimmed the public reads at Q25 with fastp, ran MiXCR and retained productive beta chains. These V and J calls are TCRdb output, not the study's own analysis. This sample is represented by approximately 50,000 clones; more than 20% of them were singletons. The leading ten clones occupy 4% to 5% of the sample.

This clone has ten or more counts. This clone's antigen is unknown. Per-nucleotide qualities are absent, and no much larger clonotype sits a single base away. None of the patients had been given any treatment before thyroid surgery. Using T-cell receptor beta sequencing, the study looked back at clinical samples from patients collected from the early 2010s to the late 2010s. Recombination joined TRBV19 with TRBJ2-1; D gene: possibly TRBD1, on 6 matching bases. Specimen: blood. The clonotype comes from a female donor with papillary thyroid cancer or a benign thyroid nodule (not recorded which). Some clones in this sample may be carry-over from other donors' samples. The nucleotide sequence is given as TGTGCCAGTAGTCCAGGGGCGGGCAGCTCCTACAATGAGCAGTTCTTC. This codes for CASSPGAGSSYNEQFF.